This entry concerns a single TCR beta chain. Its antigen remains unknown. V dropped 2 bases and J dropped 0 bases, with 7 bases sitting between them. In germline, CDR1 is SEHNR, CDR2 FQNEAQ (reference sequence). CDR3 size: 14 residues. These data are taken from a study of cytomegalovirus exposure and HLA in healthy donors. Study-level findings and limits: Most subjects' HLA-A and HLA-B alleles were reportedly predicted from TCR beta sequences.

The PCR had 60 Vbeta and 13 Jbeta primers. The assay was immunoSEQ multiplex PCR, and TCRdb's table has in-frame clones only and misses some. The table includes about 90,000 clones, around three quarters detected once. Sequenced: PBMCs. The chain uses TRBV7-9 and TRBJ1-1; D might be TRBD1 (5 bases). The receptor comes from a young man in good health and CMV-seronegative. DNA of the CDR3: TGTGCCAGCAGCTTAAACAGGCTGAACACTGAAGCTTTCTTT. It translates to CASSLNRLNTEAFF.